The present TCR beta chain was sequenced within a study of shared clonotypes between healthy human individuals. Study-level information: Serving as donors were a couple of women and three men, whose ages spanned 18 to 49.

About this clone itself: What it binds is not known.

The assay was immunoSEQ multiplex PCR, and TCRdb's table has in-frame clones only and misses some. Of about 2.4 million clones in the sample, approximately 93% are singletons; the top ten hold around 0.4%. Regarding the study as a whole: Generation probability values for non-shared clonotypes were lower than those for clonotypes shared by all four donors. A few donors held approximately 5% of naive CD4 clonotypes in common. The study sampled only blood, and tissue repertoires likely differ.

Sequencing used naive CD4+ T cells from PBMCs. Subset given: CD45RA+ positively selected. This clonotype was obtained from a man younger than 35 in good health. Some clones in this sample may be carry-over from other donors' samples.

CDR3 region: CASSQLAGGTYEQYF. Here the CDR3 DNA reads TGCGCCAGCAGCCAGTTAGCGGGAGGGACCTACGAGCAGTACTTC. This chain joins TRBV4-3 and TRBJ2-7, with 11 bases identical to TRBD2. There are 15 residues in the CDR3. Germline V lookup: CDR1 LGHNA, CDR2 YSLEER. V was clipped by 3 bases and J by 2 bases; unmatched bases: 3.